This T cell receptor (beta chain) was sequenced during a study of cytomegalovirus exposure and HLA in healthy donors. Germline loops: CDR1 SGDLS, CDR2 YYNGEE. V dropped 3 bases and J dropped 8 bases, with 10 bases sitting between them. This CDR3 spans 12 amino acids. Amplification used 60 Vbeta primers and 13 Jbeta primers. Data came from immunoSEQ multiplex PCR; TCRdb stores just in-frame clones and leaves some out. The table includes about 160,000 clones, roughly four fifths detected once. Sequenced sample: PBMCs. The sequence came from a woman aged 50 to 60 in good health and CMV-seropositive. The chain links TRBV9 to TRBJ2-3; perhaps TRBD2 as D (6 bases). CDR3 bases: TGTGCCAGCAGCGCCCTGCGGGGTACGCAGTATTTT. Encoded protein: CASSALRGTQYF.